The source of this T cell receptor (beta chain) is a study of T cell changes during pregnancy in multiple sclerosis. The assay was immunoSEQ multiplex PCR, and TCRdb's table has in-frame clones only and misses some. The sample lists around 80,000 clones, 92% occurring once. Sequenced here: peripheral blood, sampled before pregnancy. This sequence was found in a female donor with multiple sclerosis, enrolled in a pregnancy study.

The CDR3 coding sequence is TGTGCCATCAGTGAGTCGACAGGGACGAACTATGGCTACACCTTC. It is translated as CAISESTGTNYGYTF. The rearrangement joins TRBV10-3 to TRBJ1-2; TRBD1 agrees at 7 bases. Per the germline V gene, CDR1 is ENHRY and CDR2 is SYGVKD. V lost 0 bases, J lost 2 bases, and 3 bases stayed unmatched. The CDR3 length is 15 residues.